This T cell receptor (beta chain) was documented in a study of T cells expressing NK-cell markers. TCRdb reanalyzed the 5' RACE reads and collapses them to one entry per CDR3 protein, without DNA. The table gives about 450,000 distinct CDR3 sequences; the top ten clones make up roughly 8% of it. The receptor was derived from a woman aged 18 to 75 in good health. Specimen: blood T cells: a sorted CD56 or NKG2C T cell subset, CD4+ or CD8+ T cells, or bulk PBMC T cells (not recorded which).

The CDR3 spells CAIGPSQTDTQYF. This chain links TRBV10-3 with TRBJ2-3; TCRdb outputs TRBD2, but without DNA this stays unchecked. Germline V gene lookup returns CDR1 ENHRY and CDR2 SYGVKD. The CDR3 runs to 13 residues.